This T cell receptor beta chain was captured by sequencing in a study of blood T cells in healthy people across ages. Study observations and caveats: Any conclusive comparison of naive versus antigen-experienced cells was prevented by using unsorted PBMCs. With naive T cell percentage, TCR beta diversity showed a strong correlation.

A second PCR, run for about 7 to 11 cycles, used a sample-barcoded 5' primer plus a J-beta primer mix. Every cDNA was tagged by a template-switch adaptor with 12 random nucleotides. Each CDR3 protein gets one entry after TCRdb re-called the 5' RACE reads with MiXCR. The data contain hundreds of thousands of distinct CDR3 sequences, approximately 48% of them singletons. Samples each yielded at least 5.5 micrograms of total RNA. In its sample, this clonotype was seen a few times. Its antigen is undetermined. Sample: blood. The sequence was collected from a man in his 60s in good health.

CDR3 DNA sequence: TGTGCCAGCAGTGAAGCTGGGACGAGGGAGCAGTACTTC. Encoded protein: CASSEAGTREQYF. The chain uses TRBV2 and TRBJ2-4, with D perhaps matching TRBD1 or TRBD2 (5 bases each). The CDR3 length is 13 residues. CDR1 and CDR2 (germline): SNHLY, FYNNEI. Trimming pared 0 bases from V and 13 bases from J, leaving 13 bases between.